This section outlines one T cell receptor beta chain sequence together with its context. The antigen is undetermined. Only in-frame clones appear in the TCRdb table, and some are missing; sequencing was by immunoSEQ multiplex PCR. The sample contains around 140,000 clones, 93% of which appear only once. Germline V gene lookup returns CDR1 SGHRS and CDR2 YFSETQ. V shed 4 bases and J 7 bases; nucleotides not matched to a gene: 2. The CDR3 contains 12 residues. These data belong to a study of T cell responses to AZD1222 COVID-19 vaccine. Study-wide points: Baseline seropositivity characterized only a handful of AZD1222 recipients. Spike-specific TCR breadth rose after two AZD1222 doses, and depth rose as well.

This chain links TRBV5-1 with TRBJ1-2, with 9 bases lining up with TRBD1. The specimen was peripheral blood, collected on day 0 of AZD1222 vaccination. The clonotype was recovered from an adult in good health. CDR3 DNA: TGCGCCAGCAGCGGGACAGGGTTTGGCTACACCTTC. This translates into CASSGTGFGYTF.